The 25 T cell receptor beta chains in this list originate from one sample, sequenced in a study of blood T cell repertoires in COVID-19. Method: immunoSEQ multiplex PCR; TCRdb's copy keeps in-frame clones and lacks some. The sample has roughly 340,000 clones, around 91% seen once. Sequences were obtained from peripheral blood. These receptors were taken from a young woman who had recovered from COVID-19.

This sequence joins TRBV7-2 and TRBJ1-4; a weak D match, TRBD1 (5 bases). Germline V lookup: CDR1 SGHTA, CDR2 FQGNSA. Trimming stripped 2 bases from V and 0 bases from J, with 7 bases between. CDR3 length: 15 residues. The CDR3 nucleotides are TGTGCCAGCAGCTTATCGACAGCAACTAATGAAAAACTGTTTTTT. It specifies CASSLSTATNEKLFF.

This chain uses TRBV7-2 with TRBJ1-5; D uncertain. The CDR3 has 15 residues. Germline V gene lookup returns CDR1 SGHTA and CDR2 FQGNSA. V shed 5 bases and J shed 7 bases, with 18 bases lying between them. CDR3 nucleotide sequence: TGTGCCAGCAGCCCCCGTCGCGGGGAGGAACAGCCCCAGCATTTT. Its translation: CASSPRRGEEQPQHF.

The rearrangement uses TRBV20-1 and TRBJ2-3; 10 nucleotides agree with TRBD2. V trimming: 3 bases; J trimming: 0 bases; junction bases outside the gene matches: 9. The germline gives CDR1 DFQATT, CDR2 SNEGSKA (reference sequence). There are 17 residues in the CDR3. The CDR3 sequence is CSASLSSGSTSTDTQYF. In nucleotides, the CDR3 is TGCAGTGCTAGTTTGTCTAGCGGGAGTACCAGCACAGATACGCAGTATTTT.

This chain joins TRBV7-2 and TRBJ1-3, with TRBD1 matching over 9 bases. J gave up 4 bases and V 5 bases, and 6 bases lay outside the gene matches. Germline CDR1 SGHTA, CDR2 FQGNSA. The CDR3 consists of 15 residues. CDR3 amino acids: CASSPRTGVGNTIYF. CDR3 coding DNA: TGTGCCAGCAGCCCCAGGACAGGGGTAGGAAACACCATATATTTT.

V is TRBV28 and J is TRBJ2-7, with a weak D call TRBD1 (5 bases). V shed 4 bases and J shed 2 bases, with 9 bases lying between them. The CDR3 contains 13 residues. Germline loops: CDR1 MDHEN, CDR2 SYDVKM. The CDR3 DNA reads as TGTGCCAGCAGTTCAGGGCCAACCTACGAGCAGTACGTC. Encoded protein: CASSSGPTYEQYV.

The V call is TRBV9, the J call TRBJ2-1, with D tentatively TRBD2 (5 bases). The CDR3 spans 15 residues. The V gene's germline CDR1 is SGDLS and CDR2 YYNGEE. V was cut by 4 bases and J by 2 bases, with 13 bases left in between. CDR3 protein: CASSPFDGTYNEQFF. The CDR3 bases are TGTGCCAGCAGCCCGTTCGACGGGACCTACAATGAGCAGTTCTTC.

The count of this clone is one. The chain combines TRBV29-1 with TRBJ2-5; D remains ambiguous. CDR3 size: 13 residues. V was clipped by 3 bases and J by 0 bases, with 8 bases between them. Per the germline V gene, CDR1 is SQVTM and CDR2 is ANQGSEA. The CDR3 DNA sequence: TGCAGCGTTGAGTATACAGACCAAGAGACCCAGTACTTC. Protein: CSVEYTDQETQYF.

This chain links TRBV6-4 with TRBJ2-2; TRBD1 matches at 8 bases. With V trimmed by 6 bases and J by 3 bases, 3 bases remained unmatched. Germline V gives CDR1 MRHNA, CDR2 SNTAGT. The CDR3 has 14 amino acids. The CDR3 DNA is TGTGCCAGCAGGACAGGGGCCGACACCGGGGAGCTGTTTTTT. It is translated as CASRTGADTGELFF.

This clone was seen only once. The chain has TRBV6-2 or TRBV6-3 and TRBJ2-7, with 7 bases aligning to TRBD1. Losses at the gene ends were 3 bases for V and 1 base for J; bases not matched to a gene: 3. The CDR3 extends over 14 amino acids. Germline V gene lookup returns CDR1 MNHEY and CDR2 SVGEGT. CDR3: CASSYDRASYEQYV. The CDR3 DNA follows: TGTGCCAGCAGTTATGACAGGGCATCCTACGAGCAGTACGTC.

The V gene is TRBV4-3, the J gene TRBJ1-1; D might be TRBD1 (6 bases). CDR1 and CDR2 from the germline V gene are LGHNA and YSLEER. V lost 0 bases to trimming and J lost 11 bases, with 16 bases between them. The CDR3 length is 14 residues. CDR3 amino acids: CASSQDGQGFKAFF. Written as DNA, the CDR3 is TGCGCCAGCAGCCAAGATGGGCAGGGGTTTAAGGCTTTCTTT.

This chain joins TRBV28 and TRBJ2-5; 8 bases line up with TRBD1. Trimming at V came to 6 bases and at J to 3 bases, leaving 3 bases not matched to a gene. CDR3 size: 13 residues. Germline CDR1 reads MDHEN; CDR2 reads SYDVKM. The CDR3 reads CASRRQGKETQYF. CDR3 DNA sequence: TGTGCCAGCAGAAGACAGGGGAAAGAGACCCAGTACTTC.

The V gene is TRBV2, the J gene TRBJ2-3, with 10 bases that match TRBD2. The ends lost 6 bases at V and 0 bases at J; junction bases unmatched: 6. Germline V lookup: CDR1 SNHLY, CDR2 FYNNEI. The CDR3 covers 16 residues. CDR3 nucleotides: TGTGCCAGCAGGAGGACTAGCGGTACTAGCACAGATACGCAGTATTTT. Amino acid sequence: CASRRTSGTSTDTQYF. Variable domain in full (rest from reference TRBV2 and TRBJ2-3): EPEVTQTPSHQVTQMGQEVILRCVPISNHLYFYWYRQILGQKVEFLVSFYNNEISEKSEIFDDQFSVERPDGSNFTLKIRSTKLEDSAMYFCASRRTSGTSTDTQYFGPGTRLTVL.

V and J are TRBV3-1 (or the pseudogene TRBV3-2) and TRBJ2-3, with D perhaps matching TRBD2 (5 bases). V gave up 0 bases and J gave up 5 bases, with 24 bases separating them. Germline V gene data show CDR1 as LGHDT and CDR2 as YNNKEL (reference sequence). The CDR3 runs to 19 residues. The CDR3 protein is CASSQEVFGGGRGVDTQYF. Here the CDR3 DNA reads TGTGCCAGCAGCCAAGAGGTTTTTGGAGGCGGCAGAGGAGTAGATACGCAGTATTTT.

The rearrangement links TRBV28 to TRBJ2-1; D remains ambiguous. CDR3 size: 15 residues. From germline, CDR1 is MDHEN and CDR2 SYDVKM. The ends were cut back, 6 bases at V and 0 bases at J, with 12 bases in the middle. In nucleotides, the CDR3 is TGTGCCAGCAGCGCGGAGTGGAGCTCCTACAATGAGCAGTTCTTC. Its translation is CASSAEWSSYNEQFF.

V usage is TRBV4-3 and J usage is TRBJ1-2; possible D gene TRBD1, 5 bases. The CDR3 extends over 17 amino acids. CDR1 and CDR2 from the germline V gene are LGHNA and YSLEER. The V end was cut by 0 bases, the J end by 0 bases, with 14 bases between. The CDR3 sequence is CASSQEGVAGTNYGYTF. The CDR3 DNA reads as TGCGCCAGCAGCCAAGAAGGGGTGGCAGGGACTAACTATGGCTACACCTTC.

This chain links TRBV2 with TRBJ2-1; TRBD1 aligns across 8 bases. The length of the CDR3 is 15 residues. Trimming at V came to 3 bases and at J to 12 bases, leaving 13 bases not matched to a gene. Germline-derived CDR1 and CDR2 are SNHLY and FYNNEI. The CDR3 DNA reads TGTGCCAGCAGTGAGAGTCAGGGGGCACTACGGACGCAGTTCTTC. This encodes CASSESQGALRTQFF.

The chain links TRBV10-3 to TRBJ1-2, with 7 bases matching TRBD1. The CDR3 extends over 14 amino acids. V was pared by 2 bases and J by 6 bases, with 6 bases of the junction left unmatched. From germline, CDR1 is ENHRY and CDR2 SYGVKD. The CDR3 sequence: CAISEMRQGDGYTF. In nucleotides, the CDR3 is TGTGCCATCAGTGAGATGAGACAGGGCGATGGCTACACCTTC.

The chain recombines TRBV2 with TRBJ1-1; TRBD1 is a possible D gene (5 bases). The CDR3 covers 13 residues. From germline, CDR1 is SNHLY and CDR2 FYNNEI. V was clipped by 5 bases and J by 7 bases, with 14 bases between them. The CDR3 nucleotides read TGTGCCAGCAGTCCGACAGTCTCGGGTGAAGCTTTCTTT. It specifies CASSPTVSGEAFF.

This chain joins TRBV19 and TRBJ1-1, with 10 bases lining up with TRBD1. This CDR3 spans 16 amino acids. Losses at the gene ends were 4 bases for V and 2 bases for J; bases not matched to a gene: 7. The germline gives CDR1 LNHDA, CDR2 SQIVND (reference sequence). The CDR3 loop reads CASSKRTGGINTEAFF. For the CDR3, the DNA is TGTGCCAGTAGTAAGCGGACAGGGGGAATTAACACTGAAGCTTTCTTT.

The chain uses TRBV19 and TRBJ2-1, with TRBD2 matching over 10 bases. Germline V gives CDR1 LNHDA, CDR2 SQIVND (reference sequence). J gave up 6 bases and V 6 bases, and 11 bases lay outside the gene matches. The CDR3 contains 16 residues. The CDR3 reads CASSPAGTSVFNEQFF. CDR3 sequence (DNA): TGTGCCAGTAGCCCAGCCGGGACTAGCGTTTTCAATGAGCAGTTCTTC.

This rearrangement joins TRBV6-5 to TRBJ2-5; TRBD2 aligns across 11 bases. Germline V gene sequence: CDR1 MNHEY, CDR2 SVGAGI. This CDR3 is built from 14 residues. Trimming cost V 8 bases and J 7 bases; bases outside gene matches: 9. CDR3 DNA sequence: TGTGCCAGCTCCCCCAGCCTAGCGGGAGGGACCCAGTACTTC. The encoded protein is CASSPSLAGGTQYF.

J is TRBJ2-7 and V is TRBV6-5; tentative D call: TRBD2 (5 bases). Trimming removed 6 bases from V and 3 bases from J, with 15 bases in between. This CDR3 is built from 14 residues. Germline V gene lookup returns CDR1 MNHEY and CDR2 SVGAGI. This CDR3 reads CASSPLQRFYEQYV. Written as DNA, the CDR3 is TGTGCCAGCAGCCCCCTCCAGCGGTTCTACGAGCAGTACGTC.

The chain has TRBV4-3 and TRBJ1-4, with 7 nucleotides matching TRBD1. V lost 4 bases and J lost 4; bases outside the gene matches: 9. This CDR3 contains 16 residues. Germline CDR1 LGHNA, CDR2 YSLEER. The DNA for the CDR3 is TGCGCCAGCAGCCCCGAACGACAGGGTATTAATGAAAAACTGTTTTTT. This translates into CASSPERQGINEKLFF.

The rearrangement uses TRBV5-6 and TRBJ2-7, with TRBD2 matching 12 bases. The V segment lost 3 bases and the J segment 5 bases; nucleotides outside the gene matches: 15. CDR1 and CDR2 from the germline V gene are SGHDT and YYEEEE. The CDR3 is 18 amino acids. The CDR3 spells CASSSTSGSRNVGHEQYV. CDR3 DNA: TGTGCCAGCAGCTCGACTAGCGGGAGTAGGAACGTGGGCCACGAGCAGTACGTC.

V usage is TRBV4-3 and J usage is TRBJ1-1, with D tentatively TRBD1 (6 bases). The CDR3 runs to 19 residues. CDR1 is LGHNA, CDR2 YSLEER, per germline. Trimming took off 1 base at V and 3 bases at J, with 24 bases between the two ends. The CDR3 is CASSQGALGGRWGHTEAFF. In nucleotides, the CDR3 is TGCGCCAGCAGCCAAGGCGCCCTCGGGGGGCGGTGGGGCCACACTGAAGCTTTCTTT.